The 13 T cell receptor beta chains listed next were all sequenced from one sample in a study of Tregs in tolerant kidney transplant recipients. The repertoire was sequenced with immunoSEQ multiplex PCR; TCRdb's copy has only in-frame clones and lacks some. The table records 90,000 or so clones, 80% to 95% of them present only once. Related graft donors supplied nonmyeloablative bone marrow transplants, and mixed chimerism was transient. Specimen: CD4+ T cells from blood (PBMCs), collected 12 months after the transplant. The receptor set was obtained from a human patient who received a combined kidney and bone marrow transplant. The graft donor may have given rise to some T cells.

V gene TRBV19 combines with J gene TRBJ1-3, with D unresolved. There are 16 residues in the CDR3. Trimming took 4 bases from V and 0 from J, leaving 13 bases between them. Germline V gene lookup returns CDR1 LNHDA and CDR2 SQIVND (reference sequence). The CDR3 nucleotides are TGTGCCAGTAGTACCCCGCGACAATTCTCTGGAAACACCATATATTTT. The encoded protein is CASSTPRQFSGNTIYF.

CDR3: CASSVATGGLAGDTQYF. The CDR3 DNA is TGTGCCAGCAGCGTAGCTACGGGGGGGCTAGCGGGAGATACGCAGTATTTT. The rearrangement uses TRBV9 and TRBJ2-3, with TRBD2 matching over 8 bases. J lost 5 bases, V lost 0 bases, and 11 bases had no gene match. The CDR3 is made up of 17 amino acids. Germline CDR1 reads SGDLS; CDR2 reads YYNGEE.

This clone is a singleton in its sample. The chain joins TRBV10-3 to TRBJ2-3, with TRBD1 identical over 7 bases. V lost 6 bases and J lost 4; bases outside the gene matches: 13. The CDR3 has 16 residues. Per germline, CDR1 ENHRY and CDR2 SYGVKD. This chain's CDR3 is CAIRAGSGGVADTQYF. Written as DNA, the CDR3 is TGTGCCATCAGGGCCGGTTCAGGGGGAGTTGCAGATACGCAGTATTTT.

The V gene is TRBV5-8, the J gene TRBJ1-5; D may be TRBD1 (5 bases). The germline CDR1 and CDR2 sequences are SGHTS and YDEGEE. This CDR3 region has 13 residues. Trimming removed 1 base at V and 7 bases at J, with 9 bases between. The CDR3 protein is CASSLRRGQPQHF. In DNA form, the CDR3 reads TGTGCCAGCAGCTTGCGCCGGGGGCAGCCCCAGCATTTT.

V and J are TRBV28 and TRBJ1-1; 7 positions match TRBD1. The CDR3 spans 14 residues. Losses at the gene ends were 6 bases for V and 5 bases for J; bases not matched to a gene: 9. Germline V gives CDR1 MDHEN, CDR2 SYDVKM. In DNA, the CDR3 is TGTGCCAGCAGCGTAGACAGGGTAAGGACTGAAGCTTTCTTT. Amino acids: CASSVDRVRTEAFF. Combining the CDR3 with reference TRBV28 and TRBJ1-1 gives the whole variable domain DVKVTQSSRYLVKRTGEKVFLECVQDMDHENMFWYRQDPGLGLRLIYFSYDVKMKEKGDIPEGYSVSREKKERFSLILESASTNQTSMYLCASSVDRVRTEAFFGQGTRLTVV.

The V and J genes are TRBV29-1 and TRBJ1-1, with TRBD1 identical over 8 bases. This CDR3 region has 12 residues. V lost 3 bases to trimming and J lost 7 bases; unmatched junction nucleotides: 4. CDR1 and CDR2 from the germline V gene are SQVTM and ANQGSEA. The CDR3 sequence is CSVDSRGREAFF. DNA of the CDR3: TGCAGCGTTGACAGCAGGGGGCGTGAAGCTTTCTTT.

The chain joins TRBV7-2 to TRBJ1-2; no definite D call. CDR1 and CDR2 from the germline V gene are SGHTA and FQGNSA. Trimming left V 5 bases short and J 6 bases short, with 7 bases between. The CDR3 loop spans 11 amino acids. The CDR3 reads CASSNRDGYTF. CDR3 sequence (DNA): TGTGCCAGCAGCAACCGAGATGGCTACACCTTC.

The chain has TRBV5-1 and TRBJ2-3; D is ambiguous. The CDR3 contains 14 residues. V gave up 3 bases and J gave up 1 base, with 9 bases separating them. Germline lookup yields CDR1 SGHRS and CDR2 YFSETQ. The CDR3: CASSSSSRTDTQYF. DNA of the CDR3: TGCGCCAGCAGCTCGTCAAGCCGCACAGATACGCAGTATTTT.

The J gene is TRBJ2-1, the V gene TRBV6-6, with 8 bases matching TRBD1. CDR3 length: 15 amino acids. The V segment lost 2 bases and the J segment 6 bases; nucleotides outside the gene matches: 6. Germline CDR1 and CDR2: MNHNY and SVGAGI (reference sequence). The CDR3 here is CASSYKGQGTNEQFF. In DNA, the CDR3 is TGTGCCAGCAGTTACAAAGGACAGGGTACCAATGAGCAGTTCTTC.

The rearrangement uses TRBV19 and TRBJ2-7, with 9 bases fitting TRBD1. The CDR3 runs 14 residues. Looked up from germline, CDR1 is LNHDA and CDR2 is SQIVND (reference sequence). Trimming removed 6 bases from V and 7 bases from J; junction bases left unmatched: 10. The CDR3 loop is CASSRTGDEGEQYF. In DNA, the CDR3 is TGTGCCAGTAGCCGGACAGGGGACGAGGGAGAGCAGTACTTC.

CDR3: CASSLSYSSYNEQFF. In DNA form, the CDR3 reads TGTGCCAGCAGTCTGTCGTACAGCTCCTACAATGAGCAGTTCTTC. The chain is built from TRBV6-5 and TRBJ2-1; unclear D gene. CDR3 length equals 15 residues. Germline values: CDR1 MNHEY, CDR2 SVGAGI. The V gene lost 5 bases and the J gene lost 0 bases, with 11 bases spanning the gap.

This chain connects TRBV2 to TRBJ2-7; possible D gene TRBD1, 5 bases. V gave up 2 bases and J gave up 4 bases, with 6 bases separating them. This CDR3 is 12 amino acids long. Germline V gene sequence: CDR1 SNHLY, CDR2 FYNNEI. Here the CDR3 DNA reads TGTGCCAGCAGTGAAAGGGGTTACGAGCAGTACTTC. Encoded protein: CASSERGYEQYF. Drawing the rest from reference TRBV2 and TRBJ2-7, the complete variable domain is EPEVTQTPSHQVTQMGQEVILRCVPISNHLYFYWYRQILGQKVEFLVSFYNNEISEKSEIFDDQFSVERPDGSNFTLKIRSTKLEDSAMYFCASSERGYEQYFGPGTRLTVT.

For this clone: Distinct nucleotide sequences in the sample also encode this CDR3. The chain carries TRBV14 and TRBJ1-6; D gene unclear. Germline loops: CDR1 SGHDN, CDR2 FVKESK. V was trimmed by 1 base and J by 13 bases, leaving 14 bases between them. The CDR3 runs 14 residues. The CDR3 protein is CASSQGREYSPLHF. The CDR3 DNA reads TGTGCCAGCAGCCAAGGGAGAGAGTACTCCCCCCTCCACTTT.